The 14 T cell receptor beta chains reported below all come from one sample, sequenced in a study of human T cells and chemical hapten exposure. From the RACE reads, TCRdb called clonotypes with MiXCR, one entry per CDR3 protein. The table lists under 450,000 distinct CDR3 sequences, 4.8% of them singletons. Time point described: patch test 1, 2 weeks after DPC sensitization. This sample's treatment: therapeutic diphenylcyclopropenone sensitization with weekly scalp DPC. Material: whole blood, obtained in connection with sensitization to the hapten diphenylcyclopropenone (DPC). These TCRs come from a woman between 45 and 65 years old with alopecia areata. Some clones in this sample may be carry-over from other donors' samples.

This clonotype was observed many times. This sequence joins TRBV29-1 and TRBJ2-1; D ambiguous. This CDR3 spans 11 amino acids. Germline CDR1 SQVTM, CDR2 ANQGSEA. CDR3 DNA: TGCTCCCTAAGTAGTCGGAATGAGCAGTTCTTC. It translates to CSLSSRNEQFF.

Ten or more counts support this clonotype. This chain joins TRBV5-5 and TRBJ1-6; 8 bases agree with TRBD1. This CDR3 region has 15 residues. The junction had 9 bases not matched to a gene; V was cut back by 0 bases and J by 13 bases. The V gene's germline CDR1 is SGHKS and CDR2 YYEKEE (reference sequence). The CDR3 DNA sequence: TGTGCCAGCAGCTTGGAGGGGACAGGCTACTCGCCCCTCCACTTT. Translating gives CASSLEGTGYSPLHF.

This clonotype was counted between two and nine times. This sequence joins TRBV20-1 and TRBJ2-5; D gene ambiguous. Germline loops: CDR1 DFQATT, CDR2 SNEGSKA (reference sequence). Trimming left V 3 bases short and J 1 base short, with 6 bases between. This CDR3 spans 12 amino acids. CDR3 region: CSASILQETQYF. DNA of the CDR3: TGCAGTGCTAGCATCCTCCAAGAGACCCAGTACTTC.

This clonotype appeared many times. The CDR3 bases are TGTGCCAGCACTCCGAGGATTTCAGACGAGCAGTACTTC. This codes for CASTPRISDEQYF. This sequence joins TRBV2 and TRBJ2-7; D not certain. Germline V gene lookup returns CDR1 SNHLY and CDR2 FYNNEI. V lost 7 bases to trimming and J lost 5 bases, with 15 bases between them. The CDR3 consists of 13 residues.

Ten or more counts support this clonotype. The chain is built from TRBV7-9 and TRBJ2-3, with a tentative D call TRBD2 (5 bases). V dropped 5 bases and J dropped 0 bases, with 9 bases sitting between them. Germline V gene lookup returns CDR1 SEHNR and CDR2 FQNEAQ (reference sequence). The CDR3 sequence is 14 residues long. For the CDR3, the DNA is TGTGCCAGCAGCCCTAGCCCTAGCACAGATACGCAGTATTTT. It is translated as CASSPSPSTDTQYF.

This clonotype has a handful of counts. The chain carries TRBV7-9 and TRBJ1-1; 7 bases map to TRBD1. From germline, CDR1 is SEHNR and CDR2 FQNEAQ (reference sequence). This CDR3 is 14 amino acids long. V lost 2 bases to trimming and J lost 6 bases; unmatched junction nucleotides: 6. This CDR3 reads CASSLQGDFSEAFF. The CDR3 bases are TGTGCCAGCAGCTTACAGGGGGACTTTTCTGAAGCTTTCTTT.

The sample holds many counts of this clonotype. The chain joins TRBV30 to TRBJ1-5; D gene unclear. V gave up 1 base and J gave up 7 bases, with 8 bases separating them. The CDR3 is made up of 12 amino acids. Germline CDR1 GTSNPN, CDR2 SVGIG (reference sequence). The CDR3 sequence: CAWSEGIQPQHF. The CDR3 nucleotides read TGTGCCTGGAGTGAAGGTATACAGCCCCAGCATTTT.

This clonotype was observed at least ten times. This chain links TRBV28 with TRBJ2-3; 8 bases are shared with TRBD2. V gave up 3 bases and J gave up 1 base; unmatched junction bases: 3. From germline, CDR1 is MDHEN and CDR2 SYDVKM. This CDR3 comprises 15 residues. The CDR3: CASSFPAGGTDTQYF. In DNA, the CDR3 is TGTGCCAGCAGTTTTCCAGCGGGGGGCACAGATACGCAGTATTTT.

This chain joins TRBV5-1 and TRBJ1-1; tentatively, D is TRBD1 (5 bases). V was trimmed by 2 bases and J by 4 bases, leaving 15 bases between them. Per the germline V gene, CDR1 is SGHRS and CDR2 is YFSETQ. This CDR3 spans 15 amino acids. The CDR3 DNA follows: TGCGCCAGCAGCTTCCAAGGGGATGGCGGCACTGAAGCTTTCTTT. Translation: CASSFQGDGGTEAFF.

The genes are TRBV7-2 and TRBJ1-1; D is ambiguous. With 2 bases removed from V and 2 bases from J, the gap between germline ends came to 15 bases. Germline loops: CDR1 SGHTA, CDR2 FQGNSA. This CDR3 has 16 amino acids. The CDR3 loop reads CASSLLGIGPNTEAFF. CDR3 in DNA: TGTGCCAGCAGCTTATTGGGGATCGGGCCAAACACTGAAGCTTTCTTT.

A note on this clonotype: One junction end does not reproduce the germline sequence, and a read error may be involved. The chain recombines TRBV12-3 or TRBV12-4 with TRBJ2-1, with D possibly matching TRBD2 (6 bases). This CDR3 spans 12 amino acids. The CDR3 spells CASSLGGNGQFF. The CDR3 DNA sequence: TGTGCCAGCAGTTTAGGCGGGAATGGGCAGTTCTTC.

This clonotype was found many times. The chain uses TRBV2 and TRBJ2-3; D is perhaps TRBD1 or TRBD2 (5 bases each). Trimming took off 8 bases at V and 2 bases at J, with 14 bases between the two ends. The germline CDR1 and CDR2 sequences are SNHLY and FYNNEI. There are 14 residues in the CDR3. CDR3 DNA sequence: TGTGCCAGCCCCGAGGGGTCATTCACAGATACGCAGTATTTT. It yields the protein CASPEGSFTDTQYF.

This clonotype was detected many times. The chain recombines TRBV7-6 with TRBJ2-1, with D tentatively TRBD1 (5 bases). Germline CDR1 is SGHVS and CDR2 is FNYEAQ. The V gene lost 6 bases and the J gene lost 6 bases, with 18 bases spanning the gap. The CDR3 runs 15 residues. The CDR3 coding sequence is TGTGCCAGCAGTCCTTGGTCAGGGTCAGGCAATGAGCAGTTCTTC. Translation: CASSPWSGSGNEQFF.

This clonotype showed up just a few times. At one boundary the junction diverges from the germline segment, which might be a read error. The chain uses TRBV2 and TRBJ2-1; weak D call: TRBD1 (5 bases). The CDR3 runs 14 residues. Looked up from germline, CDR1 is SNHLY and CDR2 is FYNNEI. The CDR3 nucleotides are TGTGCCAGCATTGAAAGACAGACAGCCCATGAGCAGTTCTTC. Its protein product is CASIERQTAHEQFF.